Reported below is one T cell receptor (beta chain). What it binds is not known. This entry is derived from a study of shared clonotypes between healthy human individuals. Study-level information: CD4 naive cells filled three plates per donor, CD4 memory three, CD8 naive two and CD8 memory one. The study, taken as a whole, reports: Clonotype sharing among donors was thought likely to change with sequencing depth.

Samples underwent the assay at deep level. Replicate sorted-subset PCRs were loaded with around 210 ng DNA, about 30,000 T cell genomes. Some clones are missing from TCRdb's copy, which holds only in-frame ones; the method was immunoSEQ multiplex PCR. The sample has approximately 1.5 million clones, approximately 98.5% seen once. Germline CDR1 reads MNHNS; CDR2 reads SASEGT. The CDR3 has 13 residues. Trimming removed 8 bases at V and 5 bases at J, with 15 bases between. The material sequenced was naive CD4+ T cells sorted from blood. Noted subset: CD45RA+ positively selected. The origin of this receptor is a man aged 25-45 years in good health. The rearrangement joins TRBV6-1 to TRBJ2-5; D is unresolved. CDR3 nucleotide sequence: TGTGCCAGCGGGGTAGTAGGGCTCGAGACCCAGTACTTC. Its protein product is CASGVVGLETQYF.